The 22 T cell receptor beta chains given below trace back to one sample, sequenced in a study of a mutant IDH1 vaccine in newly diagnosed glioma. Time point of the sample: baseline, week 1 (first vaccination visit). Treatment reported: pre-vaccination baseline after standard-of-care therapy. Using immunoSEQ multiplex PCR, the repertoire was profiled, and TCRdb retains in-frame clones only, with some absent. Of 35,000 to 40,000 clones in the sample, around nine tenths were seen once. Sequenced here: PBMCs, sampled from a glioma patient treated with radiotherapy, temozolomide or both. These receptors all stem from a man between 18 and 35 years old with glioma.

This clone has just one count. J is TRBJ2-7 and V is TRBV20-1; D is unresolved. CDR1 is DFQATT, CDR2 SNEGSKA, per germline (reference sequence). This CDR3 has 10 residues. Trimming took off 6 bases at V and 5 bases at J, with 8 bases between the two ends. CDR3 amino acids: CSAEADEQYF. CDR3 coding DNA: TGCAGTGCCGAGGCGGACGAGCAGTACTTC.

The chain is built from TRBV5-4 and TRBJ1-2, with 10 positions matching TRBD1. Germline trimming cut 2 bases from V and 2 bases from J; bases unmatched to any gene: 6. CDR1 is SGHNT and CDR2 is YYREEE in the germline V gene (reference sequence). The CDR3 is made up of 16 amino acids. The DNA for the CDR3 is TGTGCCAGCAGCTTAGGGACAGGGGCCCTAAACTATGGCTACACCTTC. The encoded protein is CASSLGTGALNYGYTF.

The table lists this clone with a count of one. This chain connects TRBV7-6 to TRBJ2-1; D is uncertain. V lost 1 base and J lost 6, with 7 bases in between. CDR1 is SGHVS, CDR2 FNYEAQ, per germline. This CDR3 is 13 amino acids long. The CDR3 reads CASSLGQINEQFF. The CDR3 bases are TGTGCCAGCAGCTTAGGGCAGATCAATGAGCAGTTCTTC. Variable domain in full (rest from reference TRBV7-6 and TRBJ2-1): GAGVSQSPRYKVTKRGQDVALRCDPISGHVSLYWYRQALGQGPEFLTYFNYEAQQDKSGLPNDRFSAERPEGSISTLTIQRTEQRDSAMYRCASSLGQINEQFFGPGTRLTVL.

V is TRBV5-8 and J is TRBJ2-1; 8 bases line up with TRBD2. The junction had 5 bases not matched to a gene; V was cut back by 3 bases and J by 3 bases. The CDR3 has 15 amino acids. Germline CDR1 is SGHTS and CDR2 is YDEGEE. DNA of the CDR3: TGTGCCAGCAGCTACCGGGGGGGATACTACAATGAGCAGTTCTTC. It encodes CASSYRGGYYNEQFF.

This chain connects TRBV2 to TRBJ1-2; D is possibly TRBD1 (5 bases). This CDR3 has 13 amino acids. Looked up from germline, CDR1 is SNHLY and CDR2 is FYNNEI. V was clipped by 6 bases and J by 9 bases, with 17 bases between them. The CDR3 DNA follows: TGTGCCAGCAGCGGGGGGGGGAAGTATAGCTACACCTTC. Translation: CASSGGGKYSYTF.

The table lists this clone with a few counts. This sequence joins TRBV5-4 and TRBJ2-4, with 8 positions matching TRBD2. The CDR3 extends over 15 amino acids. In germline, CDR1 is SGHNT, CDR2 YYREEE (reference sequence). V shed 3 bases and J 3 bases; nucleotides not matched to a gene: 5. CDR3: CASSSPGGGKNIQYF. The DNA of the CDR3 is TGTGCCAGCAGCTCCCCGGGGGGGGGCAAAAACATTCAGTACTTC.

This sequence joins TRBV6-4 and TRBJ1-1; the D is unclear. Per germline, CDR1 MRHNA and CDR2 SNTAGT. There are 12 residues in the CDR3. V dropped 8 bases and J dropped 4 bases, with 11 bases sitting between them. CDR3 bases: TGTGCCAGCCCCTGTGAGGGCACTGAAGCTTTCTTT. This translates into CASPCEGTEAFF.

The chain links TRBV10-2 to TRBJ2-1; 8 bases fit TRBD2. The germline CDR1 and CDR2 sequences are WSHSY and SAAADI. Trimming removed 0 bases from V and 6 bases from J; junction bases left unmatched: 7. CDR3 length equals 16 residues. The CDR3 here is CASSESTGGPTNEQFF. CDR3 nucleotides: TGCGCCAGCAGTGAGTCTACGGGAGGGCCTACCAATGAGCAGTTCTTC.

The chain employs TRBV6-6 and TRBJ1-5, with D unresolved. Germline CDR1 is MNHNY and CDR2 is SVGAGI (reference sequence). The CDR3 runs 13 residues. Trimming removed 8 bases from V and 1 base from J, with 9 bases in between. In nucleotides, the CDR3 is TGTGCCAGCGGGGAGCGGAGCAATCAGCCCCAGCATTTT. Encoded protein: CASGERSNQPQHF.

V and J are TRBV5-1 and TRBJ1-1, with 7 bases lining up with TRBD1. The germline V gene encodes CDR1 SGHRS and CDR2 YFSETQ. The V segment lost 0 bases and the J segment 9 bases; nucleotides outside the gene matches: 26. This CDR3 has 20 amino acids. The CDR3 sequence is CASSLVVWGQRSSDRDKAFF. CDR3 bases: TGCGCCAGCAGCTTGGTGGTTTGGGGACAGCGCAGTTCCGATCGGGATAAAGCTTTCTTT.

This clone was counted a few times. This rearrangement joins TRBV15 to TRBJ2-7; D is tentatively TRBD1 or TRBD2 (7 bases each). The germline V gene encodes CDR1 LNHNV and CDR2 YYDKDF (reference sequence). The V end lost 6 bases, the J end lost 0 bases, and 15 bases lay between the germline ends. This CDR3 is 15 amino acids long. The DNA for the CDR3 is TGTGCCACCAGTGGGGGGGCAGGGGGCTCCTACGAGCAGTACTTC. Its translation is CATSGGAGGSYEQYF.

The V gene is TRBV18, the J gene TRBJ2-6; D is perhaps TRBD1 (7 bases). The CDR3 extends over 17 amino acids. Germline V gene data show CDR1 as KGHSH and CDR2 as LQKENI. V was cut by 1 base and J by 4 bases, with 14 bases left in between. The CDR3 DNA follows: TGTGCCAGCTCACCACAGGAGGGGGCGGCCGGGGCCAACGTCCTGACTTTC. This gives the protein CASSPQEGAAGANVLTF.

This chain joins TRBV7-9 and TRBJ2-2, with a tentative D call TRBD1 (5 bases). The V end lost 1 base, the J end lost 3 bases, and 9 bases lay between the germline ends. There are 15 residues in the CDR3. Germline V gene lookup returns CDR1 SEHNR and CDR2 FQNEAQ (reference sequence). The CDR3 spells CASSLVMGHTGELFF. The CDR3 region has the DNA TGTGCCAGCAGCTTAGTCATGGGGCACACCGGGGAGCTGTTTTTT.

The chain employs TRBV30 and TRBJ1-6; no firm D call. Trimming left V 2 bases short and J 13 bases short, with 21 bases between. Germline values: CDR1 GTSNPN, CDR2 SVGIG (reference sequence). This CDR3 region has 15 residues. CDR3: CAWSPVHARFGPLHF. The CDR3 DNA is TGTGCCTGGAGTCCGGTTCATGCCCGCTTTGGGCCCCTCCACTTT.

CDR3 nucleotides: TGTGCCAGTAGTATAGAAGGGGACAGAATTTATAGCAATCAGCCCCAGCATTTT. Encoded protein: CASSIEGDRIYSNQPQHF. The chain recombines TRBV19 with TRBJ1-5; TRBD1 matches 7 bases. CDR3 length: 18 residues. Germline V CDR1 and CDR2: LNHDA, SQIVND (reference sequence). V dropped 0 bases and J dropped 0; count of bases not matched to a gene: 8.

The rearrangement links TRBV28 to TRBJ2-7, with a possible D match to TRBD1 (6 bases). The germline V gene encodes CDR1 MDHEN and CDR2 SYDVKM. CDR3 length equals 13 residues. V was clipped by 7 bases and J by 2 bases, with 12 bases between them. Here the CDR3 DNA reads TGTGCCAGCACCGGGACACCTACCTACGAGCAGTACTTC. Translated, it gives CASTGTPTYEQYF.

In the case of this clone: A read error may be the cause here, since a much bigger clone is one base away. Other DNA sequences from this sample encode an identical CDR3 as well. CDR3 DNA sequence: TGTGCCAGCAGCTACAGGGGCCCCTACGAGCAGTACTTC. This codes for CASSYRGPYEQYF. The rearrangement links TRBV27 to TRBJ2-7; 7 bases agree with TRBD1. Germline V gene sequence: CDR1 MNHEY, CDR2 SMNVEV (reference sequence). The ends lost 6 bases at V and 2 bases at J; junction bases unmatched: 4. This CDR3 is built from 13 residues.

This sequence joins TRBV7-2 and TRBJ1-2; D ambiguous. Trimming removed 1 base at V and 3 bases at J, with 6 bases between. The CDR3 has 13 amino acids. Germline V gene lookup returns CDR1 SGHTA and CDR2 FQGNSA. The CDR3 here is CASSLDSDYGYTF. The DNA of the CDR3 is TGTGCCAGCAGCTTAGATAGCGACTATGGCTACACCTTC. Drawing the rest from reference TRBV7-2 and TRBJ1-2, the complete variable domain is GAGVSQSPSNKVTEKGKDVELRCDPISGHTALYWYRQSLGQGLEFLIYFQGNSAPDKSGLPSDRFSAERTGGSVSTLTIQRTQQEDSAVYLCASSLDSDYGYTFGSGTRLTVV.

V gene TRBV6-6 combines with J gene TRBJ1-2, with a possible D match to TRBD1 (5 bases). Germline V gene data show CDR1 as MNHNY and CDR2 as SVGAGI (reference sequence). V lost 6 bases to trimming and J lost 8 bases, with 16 bases between them. The CDR3 length is 13 residues. Here the CDR3 DNA reads TGTGCCAGCAGCCGTCCCGGGACGTACGGCTACACCTTC. It encodes CASSRPGTYGYTF.

This sequence joins TRBV4-3 and TRBJ1-4, with D hard to call. V lost 0 bases and J 7 bases, leaving 6 bases between the germline ends. The CDR3 is 13 residues long. Looked up from germline, CDR1 is LGHNA and CDR2 is YSLEER. In nucleotides, the CDR3 is TGCGCCAGCAGCCAAGATCCAGGTGAAAAACTGTTTTTT. This gives the protein CASSQDPGEKLFF.

This chain uses TRBV2 with TRBJ1-6, with D perhaps matching TRBD1 (5 bases). This CDR3 has 15 amino acids. CDR1 SNHLY and CDR2 FYNNEI come from the germline V gene. Between the trimmed V and J ends, which lost 5 bases and 10 bases, there was a span of 18 bases. DNA for the CDR3: TGTGCCAGCAGTCCGAGGAGGGGAGTGGAGTCACCCCTCCACTTT. This encodes CASSPRRGVESPLHF.

This clone has only one observation. The V call is TRBV30, the J call TRBJ2-3, with TRBD2 matching 8 bases. Unmatched junction bases numbered 3, after V lost 4 bases and J lost 0 bases. The length of the CDR3 is 14 residues. From germline, CDR1 is GTSNPN and CDR2 SVGIG (reference sequence). CDR3 region: CAWTGGLSTDTQYF. DNA of the CDR3: TGTGCCTGGACGGGGGGGCTTAGCACAGATACGCAGTATTTT. Filled out from reference TRBV30 and TRBJ2-3, the complete variable domain reads SQTIHQWPATLVQPVGSPLSLECTVEGTSNPNLYWYRQAAGRGLQLLFYSVGIGQISSEVPQNLSASRPQDRQFILSSKKLLLSDSGFYLCAWTGGLSTDTQYFGPGTRLTVL.